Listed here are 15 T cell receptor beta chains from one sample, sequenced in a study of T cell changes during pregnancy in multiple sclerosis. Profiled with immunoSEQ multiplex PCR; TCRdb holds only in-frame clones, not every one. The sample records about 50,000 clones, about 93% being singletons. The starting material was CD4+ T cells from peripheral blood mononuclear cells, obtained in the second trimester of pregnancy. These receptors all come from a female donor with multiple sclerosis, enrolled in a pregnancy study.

The CDR3 nucleotides are TGTGCCAGCAGCTTAGGGGGGGCCCTCTACAATGAGCAGTTCTTC. Translating gives CASSLGGALYNEQFF. The chain uses TRBV5-4 and TRBJ2-1, with a weak D call TRBD2 (7 bases). The ends were cut back, 2 bases at V and 3 bases at J, with 12 bases in the middle. The CDR3 runs 15 residues. Germline V gene sequence: CDR1 SGHNT, CDR2 YYREEE (reference sequence).

CDR3 sequence: CASSEAFRDRTYGYTF. The CDR3 DNA sequence: TGTGCCAGCAGTGAAGCGTTTAGGGACAGGACCTATGGCTACACCTTC. The V call is TRBV6-1, the J call TRBJ1-2; TRBD1 matches at 8 bases. Germline CDR1 reads MNHNS; CDR2 reads SASEGT. The CDR3 runs to 16 residues. The J segment lost 4 bases and the V segment lost 0 bases, leaving 7 bases of the junction unmatched.

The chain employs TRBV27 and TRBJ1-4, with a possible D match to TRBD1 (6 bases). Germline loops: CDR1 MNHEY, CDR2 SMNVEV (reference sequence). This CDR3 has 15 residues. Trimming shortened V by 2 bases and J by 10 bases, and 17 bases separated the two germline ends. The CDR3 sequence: CASSLLGGAVGKLFF. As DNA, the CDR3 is TGTGCCAGCAGTTTACTCGGGGGGGCTGTTGGAAAACTGTTTTTT.

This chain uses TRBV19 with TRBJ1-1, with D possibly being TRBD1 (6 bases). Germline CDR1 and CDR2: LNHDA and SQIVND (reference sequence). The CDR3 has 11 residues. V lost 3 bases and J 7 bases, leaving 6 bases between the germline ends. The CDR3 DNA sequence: TGTGCCAGTAGTATGACAGGTGAAGCTTTCTTT. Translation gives CASSMTGEAFF.

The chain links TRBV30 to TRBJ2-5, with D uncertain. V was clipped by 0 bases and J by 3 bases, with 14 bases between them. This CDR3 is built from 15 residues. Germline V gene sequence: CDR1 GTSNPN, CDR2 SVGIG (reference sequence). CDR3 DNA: TGTGCCTGGAGTGTAAAGAGGAGTAGGAAAGAGACCCAGTACTTC. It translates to CAWSVKRSRKETQYF.

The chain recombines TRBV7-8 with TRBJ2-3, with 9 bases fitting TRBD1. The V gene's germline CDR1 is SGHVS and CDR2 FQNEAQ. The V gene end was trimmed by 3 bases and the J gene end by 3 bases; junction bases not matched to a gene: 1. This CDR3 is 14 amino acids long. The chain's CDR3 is CASSLDRGTDTQYF. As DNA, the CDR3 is TGTGCCAGCAGCTTGGACAGGGGAACAGATACGCAGTATTTT.

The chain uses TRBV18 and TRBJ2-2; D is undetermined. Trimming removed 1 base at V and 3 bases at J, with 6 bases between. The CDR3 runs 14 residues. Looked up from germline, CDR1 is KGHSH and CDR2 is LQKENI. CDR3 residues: CASSPRLDTGELFF. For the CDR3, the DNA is TGTGCCAGCTCACCACGGCTAGACACCGGGGAGCTGTTTTTT.

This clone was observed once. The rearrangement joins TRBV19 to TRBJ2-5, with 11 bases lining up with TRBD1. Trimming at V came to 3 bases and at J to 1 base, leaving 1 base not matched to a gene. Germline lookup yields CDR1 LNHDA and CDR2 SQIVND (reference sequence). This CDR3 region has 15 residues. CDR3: CASSIGTGGQETQYF. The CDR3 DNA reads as TGTGCCAGTAGTATCGGGACAGGGGGCCAAGAGACCCAGTACTTC.

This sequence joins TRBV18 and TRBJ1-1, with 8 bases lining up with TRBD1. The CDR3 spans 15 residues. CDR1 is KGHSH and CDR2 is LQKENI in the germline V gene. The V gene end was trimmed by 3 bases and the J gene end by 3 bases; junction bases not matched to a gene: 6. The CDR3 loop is CASSPATGGDTEAFF. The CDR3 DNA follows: TGTGCCAGCTCACCCGCAACAGGGGGGGACACTGAAGCTTTCTTT.

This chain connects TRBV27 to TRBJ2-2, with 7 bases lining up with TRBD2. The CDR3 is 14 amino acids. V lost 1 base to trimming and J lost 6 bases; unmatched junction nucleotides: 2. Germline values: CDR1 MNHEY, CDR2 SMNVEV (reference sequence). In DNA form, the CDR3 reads TGTGCCAGCAGTTTATTTCGGGGGGCCGGGGAGCTGTTTTTT. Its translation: CASSLFRGAGELFF.

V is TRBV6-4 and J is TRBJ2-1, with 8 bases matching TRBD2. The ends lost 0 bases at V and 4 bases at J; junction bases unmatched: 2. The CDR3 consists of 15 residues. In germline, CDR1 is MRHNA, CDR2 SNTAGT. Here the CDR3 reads CASSDSGGGYNEQFF. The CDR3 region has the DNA TGTGCCAGCAGTGACTCCGGGGGGGGTTACAATGAGCAGTTCTTC.

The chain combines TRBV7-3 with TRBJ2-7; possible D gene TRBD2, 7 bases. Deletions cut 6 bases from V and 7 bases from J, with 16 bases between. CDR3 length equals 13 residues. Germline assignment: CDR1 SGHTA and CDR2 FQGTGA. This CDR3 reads CASSRGGAGEQYF. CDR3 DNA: TGTGCCAGCAGTAGAGGGGGGGCTGGTGAGCAGTACTTC.

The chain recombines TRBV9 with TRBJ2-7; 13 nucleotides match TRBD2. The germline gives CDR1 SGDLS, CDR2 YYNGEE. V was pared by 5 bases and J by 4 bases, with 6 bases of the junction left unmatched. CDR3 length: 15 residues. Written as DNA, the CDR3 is TGTGCCAGCAGTCTTGGACTAGCGGGGGAATACGAGCAGTACTTC. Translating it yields CASSLGLAGEYEQYF.

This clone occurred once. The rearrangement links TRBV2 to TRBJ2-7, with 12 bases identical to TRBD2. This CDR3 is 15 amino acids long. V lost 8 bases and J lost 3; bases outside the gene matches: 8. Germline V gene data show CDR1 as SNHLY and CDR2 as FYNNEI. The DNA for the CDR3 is TGTGCCAGCGGACTAGCGGGAACCTCCATCTACGAGCAGTACTTC. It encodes CASGLAGTSIYEQYF.

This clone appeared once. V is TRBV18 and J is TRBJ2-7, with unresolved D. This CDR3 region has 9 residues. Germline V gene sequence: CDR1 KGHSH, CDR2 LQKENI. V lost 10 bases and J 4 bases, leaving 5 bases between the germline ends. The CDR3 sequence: CATPYEQYF. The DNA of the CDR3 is TGTGCCACCCCATACGAGCAGTACTTC.